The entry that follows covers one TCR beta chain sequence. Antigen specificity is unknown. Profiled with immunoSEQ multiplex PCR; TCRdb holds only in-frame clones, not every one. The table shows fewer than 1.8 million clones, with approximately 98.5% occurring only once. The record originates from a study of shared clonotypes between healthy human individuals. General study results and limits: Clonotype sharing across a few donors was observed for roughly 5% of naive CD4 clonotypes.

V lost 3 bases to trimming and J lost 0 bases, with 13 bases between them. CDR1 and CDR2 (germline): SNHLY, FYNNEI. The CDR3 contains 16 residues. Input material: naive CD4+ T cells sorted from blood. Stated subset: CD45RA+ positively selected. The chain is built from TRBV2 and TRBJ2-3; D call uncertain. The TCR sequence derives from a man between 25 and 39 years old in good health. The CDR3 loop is CASSDGQVGSTDTQYF. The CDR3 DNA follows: TGTGCCAGCAGTGATGGGCAGGTCGGGAGCACAGATACGCAGTATTTT.